These T cell receptor beta chains were read from a single sample in a study of cytomegalovirus exposure and HLA in healthy donors. Here immunoSEQ multiplex PCR was the method, and the copy in TCRdb shows in-frame clones only, minus some. The sample lists 150,000 to 200,000 clones, roughly 82% occurring once. The sequenced material came from PBMCs. The receptors were gathered from a girl between 10 and 17 years old in good health and CMV-seropositive. Both conserved end residues are trimmed from each CDR3.

v_call cdr3_aa
TRBV10-2 ASSGFRGGIYGYT
TRBV18 ASSPWRESWEQY
TRBV4-1 ASSHPGRGDYGYT
TRBV5-6 ASSLRSWGGTEAF
TRBV18 ASSPRGRGEKLF
TRBV28 ASTPGGWYSYNEQF
TRBV2 ASRLQGVIEKLF
TRBV7-2 ASSLGRGASGNTIY
TRBV4-1 ASSQKQGGNQPQH
TRBV5-1 ASSLEGRRSETQY
TRBV5-1 ASSKQGAGVGEQY
TRBV27 ASSLEGPGKPQH
TRBV6-1 ASTLKPYTMGAQH
TRBV2 ASRFQRDTEAF
TRBV20-1 SARTDYGYT
TRBV10-1 ASSETGTGGLDEQF
TRBV6-1 ASSATGFQPQH
TRBV28 ASIPRQGGGTGELF
TRBV9 ASSLEQGSLIYEQY
TRBV13 ASSLGRGGVTGELF
TRBV7-3 ASSLALRGGEQF
TRBV11-1 ASSLGGNTIY
TRBV7-9 ASSLDTGEQY
TRBV6-5 ASSSRGAGNIQY
TRBV15 ATSRTRELAGAYNEQF
TRBV7-9 ASSADRGPTDTQY
TRBV5-1 ASRLRTGGYNEQF